This is a list of T cell receptor beta chains from one sample in a study of cytomegalovirus exposure and HLA in healthy donors. Profiling relied on immunoSEQ multiplex PCR, and the TCRdb table lists in-frame clones only, not all of them. The sample includes some 130,000 clones, around 78% of them seen just once. Sequencing was carried out using PBMCs. The receptors derive from a middle-aged man in good health and CMV-seronegative. CDR3s include the opening cysteine and the closing phenylalanine or tryptophan. A D gene is named only where the DNA matches it firmly. Some rows have no size entry. The others give once, few or many, or a class for an expanded clone.

>TRBD2|TRBV2|TRBJ2-7|NA
CASRGGRSSYEQYF
TGTGCCAGCAGGGGAGGGCGCAGCTCCTACGAGCAGTACTTC
>TRBD1|TRBV7-9|TRBJ2-2|NA
CSSSFYRGTGELFF
TGTTCCAGCAGCTTTTACAGGGGTACCGGGGAGCTGTTTTTT
>NA|TRBV19|TRBJ2-1|NA
CASSIRISYNEQFF
TGTGCCAGTAGTATCAGAATCTCCTACAATGAGCAGTTCTTC
>TRBD1|TRBV28|TRBJ1-4|NA
CASSFRDRAEKLFF
TGTGCCAGCAGTTTTCGGGACAGGGCGGAAAAACTGTTTTTT
>NA|TRBV7-2|TRBJ1-3|NA
CASSRRQSSGNTIYF
TGTGCCAGCAGCCGCAGACAGAGCTCTGGAAACACCATATATTTT
>TRBD2|TRBV7-3|TRBJ2-3|NA
CASSRTGTSGPPPLTQYF
TGTGCCAGCAGCAGAACCGGGACTAGCGGACCGCCGCCCCTTACGCAGTATTTT
>NA|TRBV7-8|TRBJ1-1|NA
CASSAGLAMNTEAFF
TGTGCCAGCAGCGCAGGGCTGGCGATGAACACTGAAGCTTTCTTT
>NA|TRBV27|TRBJ2-7|once
CASSLAGFTEQYF
TGTGCCAGCAGTTTAGCGGGATTTACCGAGCAGTACTTC
>NA|TRBV4-3|TRBJ1-5|NA
CASSQDRGLNQPQHF
TGCGCCAGCAGCCAAGATCGAGGGCTCAATCAGCCCCAGCATTTT
>TRBD2|TRBV7-9|TRBJ2-3|NA
CASRLAGDHRADTQYF
TGTGCCAGCCGACTAGCGGGGGACCATAGGGCAGATACGCAGTATTTT
>NA|TRBV4-1|TRBJ1-6|NA
CASSQEGGNSPLHF
TGCGCCAGCAGCCAAGAGGGGGGGAATTCACCCCTCCACTTT
>NA|TRBV11-3|TRBJ2-1|NA
CASSLGLTSNEQFF
TGTGCCAGCAGCTTAGGGCTTACTAGCAATGAGCAGTTCTTC
>TRBD1|TRBV25-1|TRBJ2-2|NA
CASSSRQGNTGELFF
TGTGCCAGCAGTAGTCGACAGGGGAACACCGGGGAGCTGTTTTTT
>TRBD1|TRBV11-3|TRBJ2-2|NA
CASSVQLTGMVGELFF
TGTGCCAGCAGCGTCCAATTGACAGGGATGGTCGGGGAGCTGTTTTTT
>TRBD2|TRBV28|TRBJ2-1|NA
CASSFALAGGAEQFF
TGTGCCAGCAGTTTCGCACTAGCGGGAGGGGCTGAGCAGTTCTTC
>TRBD1|TRBV7-7|TRBJ2-7|NA
CASSLDRGGEQYF
TGTGCTAGCAGCTTAGACAGGGGGGGCGAGCAGTACTTC
>TRBD1|TRBV19|TRBJ2-5|NA
CASSIHRGETQYF
TGTGCCAGTAGTATCCACAGGGGAGAGACCCAGTACTTC
>TRBD1|TRBV6-5|TRBJ1-1|once
CASSQGQAEAFF
TGTGCCAGCAGCCAAGGACAGGCTGAAGCTTTCTTT
>NA|TRBV28|TRBJ1-5|NA
CASSFFHQPQHF
TGTGCCAGCAGTTTCTTTCATCAGCCCCAGCATTTT
>NA|TRBV4-1|TRBJ1-4|once
CASSPLSAVSTNEKLFF
TGCGCCAGCAGCCCCCTTAGCGCGGTATCAACTAATGAAAAACTGTTTTTT
>NA|TRBV4-3|TRBJ2-3|NA
CASSQDLVGGRADTQYF
TGCGCCAGCAGCCAAGATCTTGTGGGGGGAAGGGCAGATACGCAGTATTTT
>TRBD1|TRBV19|TRBJ2-7|NA
CASSPDRAFHEQYF
TGTGCCAGTAGCCCGGACAGGGCCTTTCACGAGCAGTACTTC
>NA|TRBV6-1|TRBJ1-2|few
CASSDPGALSYGYTF
TGTGCCAGCAGCGATCCAGGGGCCTTGAGTTATGGCTACACCTTC
>NA|TRBV6-1|TRBJ2-5|NA
CASSVARVAPQQYF
TGTGCCAGCAGTGTTGCCAGGGTGGCCCCACAGCAGTACTTC
>TRBD2|TRBV7-2|TRBJ2-7|few
CASSLVSSGGFHEQYF
TGTGCCAGCAGCTTAGTTTCTAGCGGGGGGTTCCACGAGCAGTACTTC
>TRBD2|TRBV4-1|TRBJ2-3|NA
CASSQVLAGYTQYF
TGCGCCAGCAGCCAAGTACTAGCGGGGTATACGCAGTATTTT
>TRBD2|TRBV5-1|TRBJ2-7|once
CASSPPLAGVYEQYF
TGCGCCAGCAGCCCCCCACTAGCGGGGGTTTACGAGCAGTACTTC
>TRBD1|TRBV18|TRBJ2-1|NA
CASSPMIDREGGYNEQFF
TGTGCCAGCTCACCCATGATAGACAGGGAAGGGGGCTACAATGAGCAGTTCTTC